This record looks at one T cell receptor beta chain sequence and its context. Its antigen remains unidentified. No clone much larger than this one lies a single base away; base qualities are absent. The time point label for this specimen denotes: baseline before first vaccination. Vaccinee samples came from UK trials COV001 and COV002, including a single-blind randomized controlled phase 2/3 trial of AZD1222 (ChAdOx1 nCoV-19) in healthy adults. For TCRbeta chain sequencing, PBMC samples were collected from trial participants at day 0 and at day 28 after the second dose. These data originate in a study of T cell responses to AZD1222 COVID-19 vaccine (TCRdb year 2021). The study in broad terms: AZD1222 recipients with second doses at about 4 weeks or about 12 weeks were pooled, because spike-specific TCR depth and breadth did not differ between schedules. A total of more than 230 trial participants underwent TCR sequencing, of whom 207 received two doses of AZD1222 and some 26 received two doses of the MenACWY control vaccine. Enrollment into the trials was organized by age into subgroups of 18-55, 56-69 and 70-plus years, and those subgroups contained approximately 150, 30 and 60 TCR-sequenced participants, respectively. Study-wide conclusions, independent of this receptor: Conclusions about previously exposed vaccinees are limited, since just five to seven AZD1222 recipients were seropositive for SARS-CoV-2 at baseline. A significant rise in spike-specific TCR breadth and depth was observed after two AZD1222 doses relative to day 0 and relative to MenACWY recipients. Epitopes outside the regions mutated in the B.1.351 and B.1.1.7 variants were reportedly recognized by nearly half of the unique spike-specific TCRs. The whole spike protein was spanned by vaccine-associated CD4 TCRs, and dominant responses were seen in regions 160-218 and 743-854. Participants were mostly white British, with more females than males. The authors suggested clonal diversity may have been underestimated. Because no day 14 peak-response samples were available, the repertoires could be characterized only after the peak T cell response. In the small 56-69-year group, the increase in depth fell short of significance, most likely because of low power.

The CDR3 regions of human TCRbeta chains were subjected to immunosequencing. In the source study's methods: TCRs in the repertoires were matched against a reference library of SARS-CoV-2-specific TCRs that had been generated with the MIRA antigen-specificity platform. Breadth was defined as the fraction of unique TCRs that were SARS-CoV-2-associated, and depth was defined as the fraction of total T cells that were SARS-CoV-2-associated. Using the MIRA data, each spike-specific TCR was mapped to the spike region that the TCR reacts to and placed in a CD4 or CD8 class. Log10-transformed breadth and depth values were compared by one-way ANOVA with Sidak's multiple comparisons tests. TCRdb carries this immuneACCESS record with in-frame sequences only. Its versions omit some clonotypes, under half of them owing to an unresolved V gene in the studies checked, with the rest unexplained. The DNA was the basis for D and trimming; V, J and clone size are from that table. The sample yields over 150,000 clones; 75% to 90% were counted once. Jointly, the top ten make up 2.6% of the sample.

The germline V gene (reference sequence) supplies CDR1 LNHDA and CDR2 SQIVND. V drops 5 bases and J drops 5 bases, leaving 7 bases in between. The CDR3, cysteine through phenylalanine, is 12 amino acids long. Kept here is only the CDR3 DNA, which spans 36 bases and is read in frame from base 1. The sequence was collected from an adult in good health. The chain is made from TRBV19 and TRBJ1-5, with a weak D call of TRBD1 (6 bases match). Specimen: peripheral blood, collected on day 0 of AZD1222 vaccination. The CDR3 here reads CASSGQYQPQHF. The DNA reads TGTGCCAGTAGTGGACAGTATCAGCCCCAGCATTTT. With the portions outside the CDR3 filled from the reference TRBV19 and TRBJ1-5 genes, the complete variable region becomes DGGITQSPKYLFRKEGQNVTLSCEQNLNHDAMYWYRQDPGQGLRLIYYSQIVNDFQKGDIAEGYSVSREKKESFPLTVTSAQKNPTAFYLCASSGQYQPQHFGDGTRLSIL.